This T cell receptor beta chain originates from a study of cytomegalovirus exposure and HLA in healthy donors. Study-wide background: About 80 million unique TCR sequences came from HLA-typed donors in an early release.

A multiplex PCR was run with 60 Vbeta primers and 13 Jbeta primers. Clones were read by immunoSEQ multiplex PCR, and TCRdb kept only the in-frame ones, dropping some. The data contain about 160,000 clones, 75% to 85% of them singletons. The CDR3 extends over 16 amino acids. The trim removed 3 bases at V and 1 base at J, leaving 7 bases unmatched. Per the germline V gene, CDR1 is SGHRS and CDR2 is YFSETQ. Specimen: PBMCs. This receptor was obtained from a human donor in good health. The V and J genes are TRBV5-1 and TRBJ2-7; 10 positions agree with TRBD2. The CDR3 protein is CASSWGTTSGSYEQYF. CDR3 coding DNA: TGCGCCAGCAGCTGGGGGACGACTAGCGGGTCCTACGAGCAGTACTTC.